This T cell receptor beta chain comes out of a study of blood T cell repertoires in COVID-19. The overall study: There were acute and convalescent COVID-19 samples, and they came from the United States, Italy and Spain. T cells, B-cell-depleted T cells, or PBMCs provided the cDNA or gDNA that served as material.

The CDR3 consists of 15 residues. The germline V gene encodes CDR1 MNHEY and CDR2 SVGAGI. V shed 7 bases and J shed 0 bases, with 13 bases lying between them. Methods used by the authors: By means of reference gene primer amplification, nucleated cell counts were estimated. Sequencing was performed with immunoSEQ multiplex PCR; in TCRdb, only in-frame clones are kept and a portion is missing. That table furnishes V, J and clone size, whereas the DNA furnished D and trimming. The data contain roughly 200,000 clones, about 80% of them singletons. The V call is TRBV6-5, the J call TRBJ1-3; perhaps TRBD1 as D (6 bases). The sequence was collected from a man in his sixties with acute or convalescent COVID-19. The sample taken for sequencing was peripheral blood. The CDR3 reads CASTARQASGNTIYF. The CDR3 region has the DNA TGTGCCAGCACCGCGAGACAGGCCTCTGGAAACACCATATATTTT.